What follows are 2 T cell receptor beta chains derived from one specimen sequenced in a study of cytomegalovirus exposure and HLA in healthy donors. Vbeta (60) and Jbeta (13) primers were used in the PCR. Generated by immunoSEQ multiplex PCR, the TCRdb table keeps only in-frame clones and is missing some. Of some 100,000 clones detected, around three quarters appear once; the ten largest clones hold approximately 4.2%. The specimen was PBMCs. The receptor source for this set is a female donor in good health and CMV-seropositive.

The chain has TRBV2 and TRBJ2-7, with 7 nucleotides matching TRBD1. Germline assignment: CDR1 SNHLY and CDR2 FYNNEI. CDR3 length equals 15 residues. V shed 1 base and J 5 bases; nucleotides not matched to a gene: 8. The CDR3 sequence: CASSEGADRIDEQYF. In DNA form, the CDR3 reads TGTGCCAGCAGTGAAGGGGCGGACAGGATCGACGAGCAGTACTTC.

The genes are TRBV6-5 and TRBJ2-1; 9 positions match TRBD2. Trimming cost V 7 bases and J 10 bases; bases outside gene matches: 11. The CDR3 is 14 amino acids. Germline loops: CDR1 MNHEY, CDR2 SVGAGI. As DNA, the CDR3 is TGTGCCAGCACGGCGGCGGGAGGGGTGAGGGAGCAGTTCTTC. Encoded protein: CASTAAGGVREQFF.